A selection of T cell receptor beta chains follows, all from one sample in a study of shared clonotypes between healthy human individuals. Sequenced by immunoSEQ multiplex PCR; TCRdb stores in-frame clones only, minus some. Of about 2.1 million clones in the sample, around 93% are singletons; the top ten hold about 1.7%. Specimen: naive CD8+ T cells from PBMCs. The source is a young man in good health. Some clones in this sample may be carry-over from other donors' samples. CDR3s include the opening cysteine and the closing phenylalanine or tryptophan. The D gene is left open where the match is weak. Rows may omit the clone size; those that give it use once, few, many or a size class.

d_gene	v_gene	abundance	j_gene	CDR3nt	CDR3aa
TRBD1	TRBV5-6	-	TRBJ2-7	TGTGCCAGCAGCCAGGACAGGGGGCCCTACGAGCAGTACTTC	CASSQDRGPYEQYF
-	TRBV9	once	TRBJ2-1	TGTGCCAGCAGCCTAAATAGGGACTTCTACAATGAGCAGTTCTTC	CASSLNRDFYNEQFF
-	TRBV27	-	TRBJ1-2	TGTGCCAGCGGACGGGGGCATGGCTACACCTTC	CASGRGHGYTF
-	TRBV28	-	TRBJ2-7	TGTGCCAGCAGTTTCCCCGACAGCTACGAGCAGTACTTC	CASSFPDSYEQYF
-	TRBV15	-	TRBJ2-2	TGTGCCACCAGCAGAGGTCGAGGCTTCCCCACGAACACCGGGGAGCTGTTTTTT	CATSRGRGFPTNTGELFF
TRBD2	TRBV11-2	-	TRBJ2-5	TGTGCCAGCAGCTTTTCTAGCGGGAGGGCCGGGGAGACCCAGTACTTC	CASSFSSGRAGETQYF
TRBD1	TRBV6-5	once	TRBJ2-7	TGTGCCAGCAGTTCGACAGGGAGCTCCTACGAGCAGTACTTC	CASSSTGSSYEQYF
TRBD1	TRBV9	-	TRBJ2-3	TGTGCCAGCAGCGGACCGACAGGGGTCTTCACAGATACGCAGTATTTT	CASSGPTGVFTDTQYF
TRBD1	TRBV29-1	-	TRBJ2-7	TGCAGCGTTGCATGGACAGGGGGCTACGAGCAGTACTTC	CSVAWTGGYEQYF
-	TRBV27	-	TRBJ2-5	TGTGCCAGCAGTCTAGGACCCCAAGAGACCCAGTACTTC	CASSLGPQETQYF
-	TRBV11-2	-	TRBJ2-1	TGTGCCAGCAGCTTGTGGACAGCGATTAATGAGCAGTTCTTC	CASSLWTAINEQFF
TRBD2	TRBV27	-	TRBJ2-7	TGTGCCAGCAGTTCATACGGGACTAGCGGGAGAGGAGACTACGAGCAGTACTTC	CASSSYGTSGRGDYEQYF
TRBD1	TRBV12-5	-	TRBJ2-7	TGTGCTAGTGGCTCGACAGGGTCCGAGCAGTACTTC	CASGSTGSEQYF
-	TRBV4-1	-	TRBJ1-5	TGCGCCAGCAGCCAAGCGTTTAGCAATCAGCCCCAGCATTTT	CASSQAFSNQPQHF